This T cell receptor beta chain stems from a study of STAT3 mutations in large granular lymphocyte leukemia (dated by TCRdb to about 2019). A note on the overall study: Roughly half of the T-LGLL patients who were sequenced longitudinally carried canonical activating STAT3 mutations. As controls within the study, a couple of patients with natural killer LGL leukemia were also sequenced longitudinally. On average, sequencing was done at 3.5 to 4 time points per patient, with the number of samplings ranging from 2 to 8. Patients with T-cell large granular lymphocyte leukemia underwent serial deep sequencing of TCRbeta CDR3 and STAT3 to reconstruct clonal hierarchy and dynamics. Over half of the T-LGLL patients were given one or more immunosuppressive therapy regimens, and approximately 40% of those treated had a hematologic response. From an initial cohort of approximately 200 LGL patients, around 20 representative T-LGLL cases were chosen for longitudinal sequencing of TCRbeta and STAT3.

The paper as a whole reports these results and caveats: TCR clonotype switching after therapy was observed in 6 of 18 patients, and all newly emerging clones were found to be STAT3 wild type. At least one immunodominant TCRbeta clonotype was identified in every T-LGLL patient, and multiple immunodominant subclonotypes were identified in about half of the T-LGLL patients. Because codominant clonotypes persisted in some patients, a small but highly pathogenic clone may have been missed. Linking therapy response to changes in TCR clonal burden was complicated by variable intervals between samplings and by differing treatment regimens. Dominant TCR clone burden was found to exceed STAT3 mutant burden in several patients, suggesting that STAT3 mutation arose secondarily within a pre-expanded clone. Because no samples were available when a clone first appeared, clonal expansion had to be inferred from samplings taken at other points.

As regards this clone: Its antigen specificity is not known. Base qualities are not provided; no much larger clone lies one nucleotide away.

The CDR3 spans 15 residues, from the cysteine through the phenylalanine. Only the CDR3 region is kept as DNA, spanning 45 bases read in frame from base 1. From the germline V gene, CDR1 is MRHNA and CDR2 is SNTAGT. V lost 3 bases and J lost 4 bases, and the count of bases not matched to a germline gene is 2. An Illumina MiSeq was used to sequence the TCRbeta libraries, yielding an average of about 41,000 productive templates per sample. TCRbeta CDR3 libraries were generated with the immunoSEQ assay using multiplex PCR amplification. From the authors' description of their analysis: Repertoire diversity was computed as previously defined, with values near 0 indicating extremely monoclonal samples. In its TCRdb copy, this immuneACCESS table keeps in-frame sequences only and misses some clones. Where compared with another copy, unresolved V genes explain less than half of these, and the others have no known cause. V, J and clone size are those of that table, while D and trimming were read from the DNA. This sample gives some 28,000 clones in total; about 80% of them show up just once. The ten largest account for about 30% of the sample.

The same DNA, extracted from blood mononuclear cells, served for both the TCR sequencing and the STAT3 sequencing. Sequenced sample: peripheral blood mononuclear cells. The chain couples TRBV6-4 to TRBJ2-3, and 12 junctional nucleotides match TRBD1. This TCR was recovered from a woman in her forties or fifties with T-cell large granular lymphocyte leukemia. Some clones in this sample may be carry-over from other donors' samples. The age is the age at diagnosis. The DNA sequence is TGTGCCAGCAGTGAAGGGACAGGGGGCGCAGATACGCAGTATTTT. It translates to CASSEGTGGADTQYF.